The 24 T cell receptor beta chains below all came from one sample that was sequenced in a study of T cell responses to AZD1222 COVID-19 vaccine. Using immunoSEQ multiplex PCR, the repertoire was profiled, and TCRdb retains in-frame clones only, with some absent. The sample lists 150,000 to 200,000 clones; about 94% were seen once. Specimen: peripheral blood, collected on day 0 of AZD1222 vaccination. These TCRs come from an adult in good health.

The gene calls are TRBV11-3 and TRBJ2-2; D may correspond to TRBD1 or TRBD2 (5 bases each). The V end was cut by 2 bases, the J end by 2 bases, with 15 bases between. CDR1 and CDR2 from the germline V gene are SGHNT and YENEEA. This CDR3 is 17 amino acids long. The CDR3 bases are TGTGCCAGCAGCTTATCTCTCTTGGGACGAAACACCGGGGAGCTGTTTTTT. Its protein is CASSLSLLGRNTGELFF.

The rearrangement links TRBV18 to TRBJ1-1; D is unclear. V lost 1 base and J 6 bases, leaving 6 bases between the germline ends. The CDR3 is 12 residues long. The V gene's germline CDR1 is KGHSH and CDR2 LQKENI. CDR3 DNA: TGTGCCAGCTCACCACTGACACCTGAAGCTTTCTTT. This translates into CASSPLTPEAFF.

The chain carries TRBV24-1 and TRBJ2-1; no definite D call. Deletions cut 4 bases from V and 8 bases from J, with 8 bases between. This CDR3 is built from 12 residues. Germline V gene sequence: CDR1 KGHDR, CDR2 SFDVKD. CDR3 in amino acids: CATSEGIHEQFF. The CDR3 nucleotides read TGTGCCACCAGTGAGGGAATCCATGAGCAGTTCTTC.

CDR3: CASSDGDQPQHF. The CDR3 DNA follows: TGTGCCAGCAGCGACGGTGATCAGCCCCAGCATTTT. This chain uses TRBV7-9 with TRBJ1-5; D is unclear. V lost 5 bases to trimming and J lost 5 bases, with 7 bases between them. The CDR3 has 12 amino acids. The germline V gene has CDR1 SEHNR and CDR2 FQNEAQ (reference sequence).

The chain combines TRBV27 with TRBJ1-5, with no clear D. The V and J ends lost 2 bases and 0 bases respectively, with 5 bases between them. The germline CDR1 and CDR2 sequences are MNHEY and SMNVEV (reference sequence). This CDR3 has 14 residues. The chain's CDR3 is CASSLQYSNQPQHF. The DNA of the CDR3 is TGTGCCAGCAGTTTACAGTATAGCAATCAGCCCCAGCATTTT.

V is TRBV4-2 and J is TRBJ2-3; the D is unclear. Germline CDR1 is LGHNA and CDR2 is YNFKEQ. The ends were cut back, 0 bases at V and 2 bases at J, with 12 bases in the middle. The CDR3 covers 16 residues. The CDR3 spells CASSQEGSPVTDTQYF. The CDR3 DNA is TGTGCCAGCAGCCAAGAAGGGTCGCCAGTCACAGATACGCAGTATTTT.

The genes are TRBV6-4 and TRBJ2-1; D is possibly TRBD1 or TRBD2 (5 bases each). CDR1 MRHNA and CDR2 SNTAGT come from the germline V gene. V shed 2 bases and J shed 8 bases, with 10 bases lying between them. This CDR3 is built from 13 residues. CDR3 residues: CASSDKGSDEQFF. Here the CDR3 DNA reads TGTGCCAGCAGTGACAAGGGGAGCGATGAGCAGTTCTTC.

This clone was detected once. This chain connects TRBV27 to TRBJ2-2; 8 nucleotides line up with TRBD1. CDR3 size: 16 residues. The germline CDR1 and CDR2 sequences are MNHEY and SMNVEV (reference sequence). Losses at the gene ends were 5 bases for V and 1 base for J; bases not matched to a gene: 6. CDR3 sequence (DNA): TGTGCCAGCAGTGCAATGGGACAGGTGAACACCGGGGAGCTGTTTTTT. Protein: CASSAMGQVNTGELFF.

The chain links TRBV5-6 to TRBJ1-2; 8 positions match TRBD1. Germline-derived CDR1 and CDR2 are SGHDT and YYEEEE. The V and J ends lost 4 bases and 4 bases, in that order; junction bases with no gene match: 6. This CDR3 has 14 residues. CDR3 sequence: CASSVAGGAYGYTF. CDR3 bases: TGTGCCAGCAGCGTAGCAGGGGGCGCCTATGGCTACACCTTC.

This chain uses TRBV27 with TRBJ2-7; the match to TRBD1 covers 8 bases. In germline, CDR1 is MNHEY, CDR2 SMNVEV (reference sequence). The CDR3 covers 16 residues. Trimming removed 5 bases from V and 0 bases from J; junction bases left unmatched: 9. Written as DNA, the CDR3 is TGTGCCAGCAGTCCACTCGCTGGACAGGGCTCCTACGAGCAGTACTTC. Translated, it gives CASSPLAGQGSYEQYF.

The chain combines TRBV7-2 with TRBJ1-3; D unresolved. The CDR3 has 16 residues. V was trimmed by 1 base and J by 3 bases, leaving 13 bases between them. Germline CDR1 is SGHTA and CDR2 is FQGNSA. The CDR3 region has the DNA TGTGCCAGCAGCTTAGTTGGGCAGCCGTTTGGAAACACCATATATTTT. Protein sequence: CASSLVGQPFGNTIYF.

This chain joins TRBV7-3 and TRBJ2-1; D is unresolved. Germline V lookup: CDR1 SGHTA, CDR2 FQGTGA. The V end was cut by 5 bases, the J end by 4 bases, with 12 bases between. This CDR3 has 14 amino acids. CDR3 nucleotide sequence: TGTGCCAGCAGCCCCGGACCAGCTTACAATGAGCAGTTCTTC. It translates to CASSPGPAYNEQFF.

The chain is built from TRBV28 and TRBJ2-2; D could derive from TRBD1 or TRBD2 (5 bases each). This CDR3 has 15 amino acids. Germline loops: CDR1 MDHEN, CDR2 SYDVKM. The V gene lost 1 base and the J gene lost 4 bases, with 10 bases spanning the gap. For the CDR3, the DNA is TGTGCCAGCAGTTTATTCCGGGACCTCACCGGGGAGCTGTTTTTT. It yields the protein CASSLFRDLTGELFF. The full variable domain, in which reference TRBV28 and TRBJ2-2 provide the parts outside the CDR3, is DVKVTQSSRYLVKRTGEKVFLECVQDMDHENMFWYRQDPGLGLRLIYFSYDVKMKEKGDIPEGYSVSREKKERFSLILESASTNQTSMYLCASSLFRDLTGELFFGEGSRLTVL.

The chain is built from TRBV9 and TRBJ2-3, with 9 bases identical to TRBD2. This CDR3 region has 17 residues. The V segment lost 1 base and the J segment 4 bases; nucleotides outside the gene matches: 10. Germline loops: CDR1 SGDLS, CDR2 YYNGEE. The CDR3: CASSVREASGISDTQYF. DNA for the CDR3: TGTGCCAGCAGCGTAAGGGAAGCTAGCGGGATTTCAGATACGCAGTATTTT.

V is TRBV27 and J is TRBJ2-2; maybe TRBD2 (5 bases). There are 14 residues in the CDR3. Between the trimmed V and J ends, which lost 7 bases and 1 base, there was a span of 10 bases. CDR1 and CDR2 from the germline V gene are MNHEY and SMNVEV (reference sequence). In DNA, the CDR3 is TGTGCCAGCACGAACAGCGGGAACACCGGGGAGCTGTTTTTT. It translates to CASTNSGNTGELFF.

The J gene is TRBJ2-6, the V gene TRBV3-1 (or the pseudogene TRBV3-2); 8 positions agree with TRBD2. The germline V gene has CDR1 LGHDT and CDR2 YNNKEL (reference sequence). Unmatched junction bases numbered 11, after V lost 7 bases and J lost 0 bases. The CDR3 sequence is 18 residues long. DNA of the CDR3: TGTGCCAGCACCCCCTTTCTAGCGGGTGGCTCTGGGGCCAACGTCCTGACTTTC. It encodes CASTPFLAGGSGANVLTF.

This clone appeared once. The rearrangement joins TRBV28 to TRBJ1-5; possible D gene TRBD1, 6 bases. Trimming shortened V by 6 bases and J by 6 bases, and 18 bases separated the two germline ends. Germline lookup yields CDR1 MDHEN and CDR2 SYDVKM. This CDR3 contains 15 residues. CDR3 in DNA: TGTGCCAGCAGACTACATACAGGGATTGTTCAGCCCCAGCATTTT. It specifies CASRLHTGIVQPQHF.

V gene TRBV6-5 combines with J gene TRBJ1-6, with 7 bases identical to TRBD1. The CDR3 consists of 14 residues. After removal of 7 bases from V and 6 bases from J, the junction contained 6 bases not matched to a gene. The V gene's germline CDR1 is MNHEY and CDR2 SVGAGI. The CDR3 nucleotides read TGTGCCAGCAACGACAGGGTTCCTAATTCACCCCTCCACTTT. This gives the protein CASNDRVPNSPLHF.

The chain uses TRBV3-1 (or the pseudogene TRBV3-2) and TRBJ2-3; TRBD1 aligns across 7 bases. From germline, CDR1 is LGHDT and CDR2 YNNKEL (reference sequence). CDR3 length equals 16 residues. Unmatched junction bases numbered 13, after V lost 4 bases and J lost 6 bases. The CDR3 region is CASSLTRTGAADTQYF. The DNA for the CDR3 is TGTGCCAGCAGCCTAACCAGGACAGGCGCGGCGGATACGCAGTATTTT.

The chain links TRBV28 to TRBJ2-1; TRBD2 might be the D (6 bases). The CDR3 length is 15 residues. Trimming cost V 2 bases and J 5 bases, with 13 bases left between them. Germline-derived CDR1 and CDR2 are MDHEN and SYDVKM. The CDR3 bases are TGTGCCAGCAGTTTAATTTTAGCGGCAGACAATGAGCAGTTCTTC. This sequence encodes CASSLILAADNEQFF.

This rearrangement joins TRBV19 to TRBJ2-6; possible D gene TRBD1, 5 bases. There are 13 residues in the CDR3. Germline loops: CDR1 LNHDA, CDR2 SQIVND (reference sequence). V lost 3 bases, J lost 10 bases, and 10 bases lay in between. CDR3 nucleotides: TGTGCCAGTAGTATGGGGCTCCGAAACGTCCTGACTTTC. Its protein is CASSMGLRNVLTF.

This chain links TRBV28 with TRBJ2-7; 11 bases match TRBD2. The CDR3 has 15 residues. Per germline, CDR1 MDHEN and CDR2 SYDVKM. V shed 7 bases and J 5 bases; nucleotides not matched to a gene: 10. This CDR3 reads CASNPQLAGVNEQYF. CDR3 nucleotide sequence: TGTGCCAGCAACCCCCAACTAGCGGGAGTTAACGAGCAGTACTTC.

J is TRBJ2-5 and V is TRBV12-5; D may be TRBD1 (6 bases). In germline, CDR1 is LGHNT, CDR2 FRNRAP. The CDR3 contains 13 residues. Trimming took 7 bases from V and 5 from J, leaving 14 bases between them. Written as DNA, the CDR3 is TGTGCTAGTGCCCAGGGGCAGGGTGAGACCCAGTACTTC. Translation gives CASAQGQGETQYF.

This sequence joins TRBV6-5 and TRBJ1-3; 7 bases are a match to TRBD1. The ends lost 4 bases at V and 0 bases at J; junction bases unmatched: 6. This CDR3 is 16 amino acids long. Per germline, CDR1 MNHEY and CDR2 SVGAGI. CDR3 amino acids: CASSFGQASSGNTIYF. The CDR3 coding sequence is TGTGCCAGCAGTTTCGGACAGGCTTCCTCTGGAAACACCATATATTTT.